This TCR beta chain comes out of a study of cytomegalovirus exposure and HLA in healthy donors. Study-wide results and limits: DRB1 showed the most TCR associations and HLA-C the fewest in a later analysis, as rates varied by HLA locus.

The PCR contained 60 Vbeta and 13 Jbeta primers. Clones were read by immunoSEQ multiplex PCR, and TCRdb kept only the in-frame ones, dropping some. Its clone listing holds about 130,000 clones. Comment on this clone: The antigen is not known.

This TCR derives from a man aged 18 to 35 in good health and CMV-seronegative. The sequencing sample was made of PBMCs.

The CDR3 sequence: CAWNPIGDYRADTQYF. CDR3 DNA: TGTGCCTGGAATCCTATCGGGGACTACCGAGCAGATACGCAGTATTTT. The chain is built from TRBV30 and TRBJ2-3; 7 nucleotides match TRBD2. The V and J ends lost 4 bases and 4 bases, in that order; junction bases with no gene match: 14. The CDR3 length is 16 residues. Germline V gene sequence: CDR1 GTSNPN, CDR2 SVGIG (reference sequence). Full variable domain (remainder filled in from reference TRBV30 and TRBJ2-3): SQTIHQWPATLVQPVGSPLSLECTVEGTSNPNLYWYRQAAGRGLQLLFYSVGIGQISSEVPQNLSASRPQDRQFILSSKKLLLSDSGFYLCAWNPIGDYRADTQYFGPGTRLTVL.